This T cell receptor beta chain was identified in a study of blood T cells in healthy people across ages. Study findings and constraints: Across samples, TCR beta diversity tracked strongly with naive T cell percentage. Getting older went along with TCR beta diversity per million T cells dropping roughly linearly.

Through a sample-barcoded 5' primer and a J-beta primer mix, a second PCR was run for roughly 7 to 12 cycles. CDR3-containing paired-end reads numbered at least 3 million in each sample. Each CDR3 protein gets one entry after TCRdb re-called the 5' RACE reads with MiXCR. This table holds approximately 2,000,000 distinct CDR3 sequences, about two fifths found once. In the case of this clonotype: Its antigen is unknown.

Each sample yielded at least 6.5 million isolated PBMCs. The length of the CDR3 is 15 residues. Germline CDR1 and CDR2: PRHDT and FYEKMQ (reference sequence). The V end lost 11 bases, the J end lost 0 bases, and 17 bases lay between the germline ends. Sequenced input: blood. The TCR was taken from a human donor in good health. The chain couples TRBV13 to TRBJ1-3; D is ambiguous. The CDR3 loop is CACRIPLGSGNTIYF. In DNA form, the CDR3 reads TGTGCCTGCCGGATCCCACTTGGCTCTGGAAACACCATATATTTT.